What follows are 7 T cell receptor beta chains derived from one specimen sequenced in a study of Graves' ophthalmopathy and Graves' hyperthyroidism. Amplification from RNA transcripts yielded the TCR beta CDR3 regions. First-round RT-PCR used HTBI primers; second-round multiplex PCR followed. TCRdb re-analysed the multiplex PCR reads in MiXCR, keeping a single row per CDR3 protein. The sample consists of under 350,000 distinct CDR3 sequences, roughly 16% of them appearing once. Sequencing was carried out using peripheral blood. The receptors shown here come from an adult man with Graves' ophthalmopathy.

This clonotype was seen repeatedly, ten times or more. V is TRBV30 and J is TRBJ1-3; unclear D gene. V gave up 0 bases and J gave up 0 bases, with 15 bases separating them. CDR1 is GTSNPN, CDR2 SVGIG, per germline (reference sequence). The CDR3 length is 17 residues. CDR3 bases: TGTGCCTGGAGTGTACTCCCCCCCGGAGACTCTGGAAACACCATATATTTT. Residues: CAWSVLPPGDSGNTIYF.

The CDR3 DNA follows: TGTGCCAGCAGCTTAAGTGGCCAGGGGAAAGCCGGGGAGCTGTTTTTT. Residues: CASSLSGQGKAGELFF. The chain links TRBV11-1 to TRBJ2-2, with D possibly being TRBD1 (6 bases). Trimming left V 2 bases short and J 6 bases short, with 16 bases between. Germline CDR1 and CDR2: SGHAT and FQDESV (reference sequence). This CDR3 comprises 16 residues.

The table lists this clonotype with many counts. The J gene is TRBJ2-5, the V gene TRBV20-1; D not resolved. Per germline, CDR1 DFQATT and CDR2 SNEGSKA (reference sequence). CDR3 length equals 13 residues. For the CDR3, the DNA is TGCGGTATAGGCCGGCACAGACAAGAGACCCAGTACTTC. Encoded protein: CGIGRHRQETQYF.

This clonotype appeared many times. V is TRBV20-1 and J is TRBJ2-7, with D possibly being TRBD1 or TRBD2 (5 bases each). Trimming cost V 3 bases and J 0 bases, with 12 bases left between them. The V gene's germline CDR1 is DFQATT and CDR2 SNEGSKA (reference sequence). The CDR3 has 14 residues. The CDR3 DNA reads TGCAGTGCTAGTAGGGACGCGGCCTCCTACGAGCAGTACTTC. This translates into CSASRDAASYEQYF.

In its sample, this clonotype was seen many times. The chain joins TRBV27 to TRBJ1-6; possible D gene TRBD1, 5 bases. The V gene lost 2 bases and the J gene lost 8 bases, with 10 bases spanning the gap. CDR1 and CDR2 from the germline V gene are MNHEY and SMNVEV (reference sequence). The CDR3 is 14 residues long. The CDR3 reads CASSLQGVDSPLHF. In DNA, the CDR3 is TGTGCCAGCAGTTTACAGGGCGTTGATTCACCCCTCCACTTT.

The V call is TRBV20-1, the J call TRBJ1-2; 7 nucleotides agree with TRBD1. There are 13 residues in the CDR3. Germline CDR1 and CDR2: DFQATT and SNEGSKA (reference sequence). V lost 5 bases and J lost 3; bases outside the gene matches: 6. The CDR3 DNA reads TGCAGTGCTGAATCCACAGGGGACTATGGCTACACCTTC. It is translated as CSAESTGDYGYTF.

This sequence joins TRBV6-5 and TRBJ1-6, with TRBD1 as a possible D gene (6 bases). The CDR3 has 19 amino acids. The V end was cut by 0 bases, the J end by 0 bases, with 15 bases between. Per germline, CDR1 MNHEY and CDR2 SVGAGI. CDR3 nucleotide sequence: TGTGCCAGCAGTTACTCGATGAACAGGGCGGGCTCCTATAATTCACCCCTCCACTTT. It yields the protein CASSYSMNRAGSYNSPLHF.